This T cell receptor (beta chain) was sequenced for a study of vaccination and CD4 T cells after COVID-19. Indicated treatment: approximately 11-day PBMC culture with coronavirus spike peptide pools or control peptides (ViraFEST assay). As to this clonotype: Its matching antigen is unknown.

V lost 3 bases to trimming and J lost 0 bases, with 6 bases between them. The CDR3 spans 14 residues. Germline lookup yields CDR1 LNHDA and CDR2 SQIVND (reference sequence). CD4+ T cells that had been cultured provided DNA sequenced with the Oncomine TCR Beta short-read assay. MiXCR, run by TCRdb on the PCR reads, gives a single entry per CDR3 protein. The sample holds 20,000 to 25,000 distinct CDR3 sequences, 60% seen once. The chain combines TRBV19 with TRBJ1-3; D unresolved. Sequenced material: CD4+ T cells from blood, cultured in vitro, taken after SARS-CoV-2 vaccination. This TCR derives from a human donor who received a COVID-19 vaccine. In DNA, the CDR3 is TGTGCCAGTAGTATCTCAGACTCTGGAAACACCATATATTTT. Residues: CASSISDSGNTIYF.